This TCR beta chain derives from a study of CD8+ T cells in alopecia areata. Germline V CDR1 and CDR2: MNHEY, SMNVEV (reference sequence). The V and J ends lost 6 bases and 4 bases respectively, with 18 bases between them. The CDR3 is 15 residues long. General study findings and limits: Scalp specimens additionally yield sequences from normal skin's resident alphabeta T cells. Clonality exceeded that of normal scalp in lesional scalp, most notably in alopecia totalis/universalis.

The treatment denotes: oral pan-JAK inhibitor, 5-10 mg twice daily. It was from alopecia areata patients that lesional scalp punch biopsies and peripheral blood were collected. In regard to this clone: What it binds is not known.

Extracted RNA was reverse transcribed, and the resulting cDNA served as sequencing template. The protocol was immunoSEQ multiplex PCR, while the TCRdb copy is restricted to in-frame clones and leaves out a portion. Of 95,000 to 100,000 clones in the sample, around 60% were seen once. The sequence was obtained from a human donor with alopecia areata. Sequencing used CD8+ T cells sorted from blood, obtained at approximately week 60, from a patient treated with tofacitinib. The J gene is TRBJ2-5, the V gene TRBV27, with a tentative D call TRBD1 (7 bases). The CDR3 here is CASSRRGGGAETQYF. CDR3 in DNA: TGTGCCAGCAGCCGAAGAGGGGGCGGGGCAGAGACCCAGTACTTC.